This TCR beta chain was sequenced for a study of T cells in Graves' hyperthyroidism and ophthalmopathy. This clonotype was counted ten times or more. On the basis of clinical symptoms, serum thyroxine and TRAb, thyroid ultrasound and orbital computed tomography, diagnoses were made. Each 10 ml fresh peripheral blood draw supplied the PBMCs. CDR1 MNHNS and CDR2 SASEGT come from the germline V gene. V was clipped by 4 bases and J by 5 bases, with 14 bases between them. This CDR3 spans 14 amino acids. The source material, RNA transcripts, was used to amplify TCR beta CDR3 regions. HTBI primers drove first-round RT-PCR of the TCR CDR3. TCRdb redid the calling of the multiplex PCR reads with MiXCR, one entry per CDR3 protein. The sample yields about 720,000 distinct CDR3 sequences, about a sixth seen once.

This TCR came from a man between 18 and 29 years old with Graves' hyperthyroidism. Sequenced: blood. The V call is TRBV6-1, the J call TRBJ1-1, with D tentatively TRBD1 (6 bases). The chain's CDR3 is CASSAAQGGTEAFF. The CDR3 region has the DNA TGTGCCAGCAGTGCCGCACAGGGTGGGACTGAAGCTTTCTTT.